Listed below are T cell receptor beta chains from one sample, sequenced in a study of OX40 agonist ivuxolimab in advanced cancers. Libraries were prepared by immunoSEQ multiplex PCR; TCRdb keeps only in-frame clonotypes and omits some of them. The table records fewer than 200,000 clones, 94% of them present only once. Here the sequenced sample was CD4+ or CD8+ T cells sorted from blood, taken in a trial of the OX40 agonist ivuxolimab. These receptors were collected from an adult with an advanced solid tumor such as melanoma, head and neck, liver or kidney cancer. Each CDR3 is given with its conserved first and last residue. Each record gives: J gene, clone size, V gene, D gene, CDR3 protein, CDR3 DNA. The D gene is left open where the match is weak. Only some rows state a clone size, as once, few, many or a class for expanded clones.

j_gene: TRBJ2-2
abundance: .
v_gene: TRBV5-1
d_gene: TRBD2
CDR3aa: CASSSGAILASGSGELFF
CDR3nt: TGCGCCAGCAGCTCTGGGGCTATACTAGCGTCGGGGTCCGGGGAGCTGTTTTTT

j_gene: TRBJ2-7
abundance: .
v_gene: TRBV7-2
d_gene: TRBD2
CDR3aa: CASSLGGTSPYEQYF
CDR3nt: TGTGCCAGCAGCTTAGGTGGGACTAGCCCCTACGAGCAGTACTTC

j_gene: TRBJ2-1
abundance: .
v_gene: TRBV28
d_gene: .
CDR3aa: CASSGGDSLNEQFF
CDR3nt: TGTGCCAGCAGTGGCGGGGACTCTCTAAATGAGCAGTTCTTC

j_gene: TRBJ1-1
abundance: .
v_gene: TRBV5-5
d_gene: .
CDR3aa: CASSLDEVATEAFF
CDR3nt: TGTGCCAGCAGCTTGGATGAGGTGGCCACTGAAGCTTTCTTT

j_gene: TRBJ1-1
abundance: .
v_gene: TRBV7-9
d_gene: .
CDR3aa: CASSLAIGGNTEAFF
CDR3nt: TGTGCCAGCAGCTTAGCGATCGGGGGGAACACTGAAGCTTTCTTT

j_gene: TRBJ2-2
abundance: once
v_gene: TRBV4-3
d_gene: .
CDR3aa: CASSQDPRGVAGELFF
CDR3nt: TGCGCCAGCAGCCAAGACCCCCGGGGCGTCGCCGGGGAGCTGTTTTTT

j_gene: TRBJ1-6
abundance: .
v_gene: TRBV9
d_gene: TRBD1
CDR3aa: CASSVSGTGGAISPLHF
CDR3nt: TGTGCCAGCAGCGTATCTGGGACAGGGGGCGCGATTTCACCCCTCCACTTT

j_gene: TRBJ2-5
abundance: .
v_gene: TRBV30
d_gene: TRBD2
CDR3aa: CAWSGSGRAGEETQYF
CDR3nt: TGTGCCTGGAGTGGTAGCGGGAGGGCCGGGGAAGAGACCCAGTACTTC

j_gene: TRBJ2-3
abundance: .
v_gene: TRBV30
d_gene: .
CDR3aa: CAWSSGTDTQYF
CDR3nt: TGTGCCTGGAGTTCCGGGACAGATACGCAGTATTTT

j_gene: TRBJ2-7
abundance: .
v_gene: TRBV28
d_gene: .
CDR3aa: CASSLANEQYF
CDR3nt: TGTGCCAGCTCCCTGGCCAACGAGCAGTACTTC

j_gene: TRBJ2-7
abundance: .
v_gene: TRBV7-2
d_gene: TRBD1
CDR3aa: CASSRDRGYEQYF
CDR3nt: TGTGCCAGCAGCCGGGACAGGGGCTACGAGCAGTACTTC

j_gene: TRBJ1-1
abundance: .
v_gene: TRBV11-2
d_gene: .
CDR3aa: CASSLEPGTNTEAFF
CDR3nt: TGTGCCAGCAGCTTAGAGCCAGGGACGAACACTGAAGCTTTCTTT

j_gene: TRBJ1-1
abundance: .
v_gene: TRBV5-1
d_gene: TRBD1
CDR3aa: CASSFTGAGGTEAFF
CDR3nt: TGCGCCAGCAGCTTCACAGGGGCGGGAGGGACTGAAGCTTTCTTT

j_gene: TRBJ2-2
abundance: .
v_gene: TRBV7-6
d_gene: .
CDR3aa: CASSLPPGPIGGRTGELFF
CDR3nt: TGTGCCAGCAGCTTACCTCCGGGCCCTATCGGAGGGCGCACCGGGGAGCTGTTTTTT

j_gene: TRBJ2-5
abundance: .
v_gene: TRBV10-2
d_gene: .
CDR3aa: CASTREETQYF
CDR3nt: TGCGCCAGCACACGGGAAGAGACCCAGTACTTC

j_gene: TRBJ2-5
abundance: .
v_gene: TRBV5-4
d_gene: TRBD1
CDR3aa: CASSLVGDRGETQYF
CDR3nt: TGTGCCAGCAGCTTGGTGGGAGACAGGGGGGAGACCCAGTACTTC

j_gene: TRBJ2-5
abundance: .
v_gene: TRBV5-1
d_gene: .
CDR3aa: CASSLANSMWGQETQYF
CDR3nt: TGCGCCAGCAGCTTGGCCAACTCGATGTGGGGTCAAGAGACCCAGTACTTC

j_gene: TRBJ1-1
abundance: .
v_gene: TRBV6-5
d_gene: .
CDR3aa: CASSLTGLMNTEAFF
CDR3nt: TGTGCCAGCAGTCTAACGGGCCTAATGAACACTGAAGCTTTCTTT

j_gene: TRBJ1-2
abundance: .
v_gene: TRBV2
d_gene: TRBD1
CDR3aa: CASRRDRTPNYGYTF
CDR3nt: TGTGCCAGCAGGAGGGACAGGACGCCTAACTATGGCTACACCTTC

j_gene: TRBJ2-3
abundance: .
v_gene: TRBV9
d_gene: .
CDR3aa: CASSVEGSGSTDTQYF
CDR3nt: TGTGCCAGCAGCGTAGAAGGTAGCGGATCCACAGATACGCAGTATTTT

j_gene: TRBJ2-5
abundance: once
v_gene: TRBV10-3
d_gene: .
CDR3aa: CAISVTTPETQYF
CDR3nt: TGTGCCATCAGTGTGACTACCCCAGAGACCCAGTACTTC

j_gene: TRBJ2-1
abundance: .
v_gene: TRBV4-3
d_gene: .
CDR3aa: CASSQDQSGTQAFF
CDR3nt: TGCGCCAGCAGCCAAGATCAATCCGGGACCCAGGCGTTCTTC

j_gene: TRBJ2-5
abundance: .
v_gene: TRBV5-6
d_gene: TRBD1
CDR3aa: CASSFGTGGIWLKETQYF
CDR3nt: TGTGCCAGCAGCTTTGGGACAGGGGGCATCTGGTTGAAGGAGACCCAGTACTTC

j_gene: TRBJ1-3
abundance: once
v_gene: TRBV6-1
d_gene: .
CDR3aa: CASSKQGDRGNTIYF
CDR3nt: TGTGCCAGCAGCAAACAGGGCGACCGGGGTAACACCATATATTTT

j_gene: TRBJ2-3
abundance: .
v_gene: TRBV4-1
d_gene: .
CDR3aa: CASSQAGQPTDTQYF
CDR3nt: TGCGCCAGCAGCCAAGCGGGGCAGCCCACAGATACGCAGTATTTT

j_gene: TRBJ2-5
abundance: .
v_gene: TRBV7-2
d_gene: .
CDR3aa: CASSPSPGQWKETQYF
CDR3nt: TGTGCCAGCAGCCCCTCCCCGGGACAATGGAAAGAGACCCAGTACTTC

j_gene: TRBJ1-2
abundance: .
v_gene: TRBV19
d_gene: TRBD1
CDR3aa: CASSIVRGQKNYGYTF
CDR3nt: TGTGCCAGTAGTATAGTTAGGGGACAGAAGAACTATGGCTACACCTTC

j_gene: TRBJ1-2
abundance: .
v_gene: TRBV20-1
d_gene: .
CDR3aa: CSVTHNYGYTF
CDR3nt: TGCAGTGTTACACACAACTATGGCTACACCTTC

j_gene: TRBJ1-6
abundance: .
v_gene: TRBV6-4
d_gene: .
CDR3aa: CASSDDWGSPLHF
CDR3nt: TGTGCCAGCAGTGACGATTGGGGTTCACCCCTCCACTTT

j_gene: TRBJ2-7
abundance: .
v_gene: TRBV5-6
d_gene: .
CDR3aa: CASSLTGPGYEQYF
CDR3nt: TGTGCCAGCAGCTTGACAGGTCCCGGGTACGAGCAGTACTTC

j_gene: TRBJ2-3
abundance: .
v_gene: TRBV11-2
d_gene: .
CDR3aa: CASSLGQLSTDTQYF
CDR3nt: TGTGCCAGCAGCTTAGGGCAGCTTAGCACAGATACGCAGTATTTT

j_gene: TRBJ2-3
abundance: .
v_gene: TRBV5-8
d_gene: TRBD2
CDR3aa: CASRLARGSYTDTQYF
CDR3nt: TGTGCCAGCAGGCTGGCGCGCGGGAGTTACACAGATACGCAGTATTTT

j_gene: TRBJ2-3
abundance: .
v_gene: TRBV6-5
d_gene: TRBD1
CDR3aa: CASSYSTGWSDTQYF
CDR3nt: TGTGCCAGCAGTTACTCGACAGGGTGGTCGGATACGCAGTATTTT

j_gene: TRBJ2-3
abundance: .
v_gene: TRBV6-5
d_gene: TRBD1
CDR3aa: CASRRDRVSDTQYF
CDR3nt: TGTGCCAGCAGGAGGGACAGGGTGTCAGATACGCAGTATTTT

j_gene: TRBJ2-5
abundance: .
v_gene: TRBV28
d_gene: .
CDR3aa: CASSMRARETQYF
CDR3nt: TGTGCCAGCAGTATGCGGGCGCGAGAGACCCAGTACTTC

j_gene: TRBJ2-1
abundance: .
v_gene: TRBV7-3
d_gene: .
CDR3aa: CASSSRVGSSYNEQFF
CDR3nt: TGTGCCAGCAGCTCAAGGGTGGGAAGCTCCTACAATGAGCAGTTCTTC

j_gene: TRBJ2-7
abundance: .
v_gene: TRBV6-5
d_gene: .
CDR3aa: CASTALSSYEQYF
CDR3nt: TGTGCCAGCACTGCTTTGAGCTCCTACGAGCAGTACTTC

j_gene: TRBJ2-2
abundance: few
v_gene: TRBV28
d_gene: .
CDR3aa: CASIQGGGTGELFF
CDR3nt: TGTGCCAGCATTCAGGGGGGCGGCACCGGGGAGCTGTTTTTT

j_gene: TRBJ2-1
abundance: .
v_gene: TRBV4-3
d_gene: .
CDR3aa: CASSQEGSDSLPSGQFF
CDR3nt: TGCGCCAGCAGCCAAGAAGGATCGGACTCCCTCCCAAGTGGGCAGTTCTTC

j_gene: TRBJ1-2
abundance: .
v_gene: TRBV4-3
d_gene: TRBD1
CDR3aa: CASSVRGGGGYTF
CDR3nt: TGCGCCAGCAGCGTCCGAGGGGGCGGGGGCTACACCTTC

j_gene: TRBJ2-2
abundance: .
v_gene: TRBV11-3
d_gene: TRBD2
CDR3aa: CASSLEGLGQPGGTGELFF
CDR3nt: TGTGCCAGCAGCTTAGAAGGATTGGGGCAGCCGGGAGGCACCGGGGAGCTGTTTTTT

j_gene: TRBJ1-5
abundance: few
v_gene: TRBV2
d_gene: TRBD1
CDR3aa: CASSSLQGGSDQPQHF
CDR3nt: TGTGCCAGCAGTTCCCTTCAGGGGGGTTCAGATCAGCCCCAGCATTTT

j_gene: TRBJ2-3
abundance: .
v_gene: TRBV7-2
d_gene: TRBD2
CDR3aa: CASSSAGTSGTDTQYF
CDR3nt: TGTGCCAGCAGTTCCGCCGGGACTAGCGGCACAGATACGCAGTATTTT

j_gene: TRBJ1-4
abundance: .
v_gene: TRBV15
d_gene: .
CDR3aa: CATRRREVNEKLFF
CDR3nt: TGTGCCACCAGGAGGAGGGAAGTGAATGAAAAACTGTTTTTT

j_gene: TRBJ2-7
abundance: .
v_gene: TRBV5-5
d_gene: TRBD1
CDR3aa: CASKSGQGTYEQYF
CDR3nt: TGTGCCAGCAAATCGGGACAGGGTACCTACGAGCAGTACTTC

j_gene: TRBJ2-3
abundance: .
v_gene: TRBV15
d_gene: TRBD1
CDR3aa: CATSLDRGSTDTQYF
CDR3nt: TGTGCCACCAGCTTGGACAGGGGGTCCACAGATACGCAGTATTTT

j_gene: TRBJ1-5
abundance: .
v_gene: TRBV6-5
d_gene: .
CDR3aa: CASSPRLSNQPQHF
CDR3nt: TGTGCCAGCAGCCCCCGGCTCAGCAATCAGCCCCAGCATTTT

j_gene: TRBJ1-5
abundance: few
v_gene: TRBV29-1
d_gene: .
CDR3aa: CSVRGDGNQPQHF
CDR3nt: TGCAGCGTGAGAGGGGACGGCAATCAGCCCCAGCATTTT

j_gene: TRBJ1-5
abundance: .
v_gene: TRBV5-4
d_gene: TRBD1
CDR3aa: CASSLGGGRSNQPQHF
CDR3nt: TGTGCCAGCAGCTTGGGAGGGGGCCGTAGCAATCAGCCCCAGCATTTT

j_gene: TRBJ1-4
abundance: .
v_gene: TRBV19
d_gene: .
CDR3aa: CASSSEGNEKLFF
CDR3nt: TGTGCCAGTTCCTCGGAGGGGAATGAAAAACTGTTTTTT

j_gene: TRBJ1-2
abundance: .
v_gene: TRBV7-2
d_gene: .
CDR3aa: CASSFRGYGYTF
CDR3nt: TGTGCCAGCAGCTTCCGGGGCTATGGCTACACCTTC

j_gene: TRBJ2-5
abundance: .
v_gene: TRBV19
d_gene: .
CDR3aa: CATKTLAAEGRETQYF
CDR3nt: TGTGCCACCAAGACCCTGGCAGCCGAGGGCCGAGAGACCCAGTACTTC

j_gene: TRBJ2-7
abundance: .
v_gene: TRBV5-6
d_gene: TRBD2
CDR3aa: CASSLGSGGRHEQYF
CDR3nt: TGTGCCAGCAGCTTGGGGAGCGGGGGCCGCCACGAGCAGTACTTC

j_gene: TRBJ1-5
abundance: once
v_gene: TRBV21-1
d_gene: .
CDR3aa: CASNGQGNQPQHF
CDR3nt: TGTGCCAGCAACGGACAGGGCAATCAGCCCCAGCATTTT

j_gene: TRBJ1-1
abundance: .
v_gene: TRBV28
d_gene: .
CDR3aa: CASSQAEAFF
CDR3nt: TGTGCCAGCAGCCAGGCTGAAGCTTTCTTT

j_gene: TRBJ2-2
abundance: .
v_gene: TRBV5-1
d_gene: .
CDR3aa: CASSRITGTNTGELFF
CDR3nt: TGCGCCAGCAGCCGAATTACCGGGACCAACACCGGGGAGCTGTTTTTT

j_gene: TRBJ2-1
abundance: .
v_gene: TRBV10-1
d_gene: TRBD1
CDR3aa: CASSPGTGYNEQFF
CDR3nt: TGCGCCAGCAGTCCCGGGACAGGTTACAATGAGCAGTTCTTC

j_gene: TRBJ1-4
abundance: .
v_gene: TRBV7-2
d_gene: .
CDR3aa: CASSLGFTNEKLFF
CDR3nt: TGTGCCAGCAGCTTAGGGTTCACTAATGAAAAACTGTTTTTT

j_gene: TRBJ2-1
abundance: .
v_gene: TRBV5-1
d_gene: .
CDR3aa: CASSLEGRVTRRSSYNEQFF
CDR3nt: TGCGCCAGCAGCTTGGAGGGGCGCGTAACCCGTAGGAGCTCCTACAATGAGCAGTTCTTC

j_gene: TRBJ2-1
abundance: .
v_gene: TRBV7-2
d_gene: .
CDR3aa: CASSLRSRGYNEQFF
CDR3nt: TGTGCCAGCAGCTTAAGGAGTCGGGGATACAATGAGCAGTTCTTC